The sequence of this T cell receptor (beta chain) was determined in a study of PD-L1 blockade in urothelial cancer. Regarding the study as a whole: Blood clones associated with the tumor expanded more at 3 weeks in durable-benefit patients.

Trimming cost V 0 bases and J 3 bases; bases outside gene matches: 7. Looked up from germline, CDR1 is LGHNA and CDR2 is YSLEER. The CDR3 has 17 amino acids. Only one count was recorded for this clone. Its antigen is undetermined. The time point denotes: peripheral blood 6 weeks after treatment start. Profiled with immunoSEQ multiplex PCR; TCRdb holds only in-frame clones, not every one. The sample consists of 83,000 or so clones, roughly 85% of them appearing once. This material consisted of PBMCs, taken around atezolizumab (anti-PD-L1) treatment. This TCR was recovered from a man aged 70 or older with urothelial cancer. This chain connects TRBV4-3 to TRBJ2-7, with 11 bases aligning to TRBD2. The DNA of the CDR3 is TGCGCCAGCAGCCAAGATCGCACTAGCGGGAGTCTCTACGAGCAGTACTTC. Translating it yields CASSQDRTSGSLYEQYF.